One and the same sample provided the 30 T cell receptor beta chains below, sequenced in a study of blood T cell repertoires in COVID-19. Libraries were prepared by immunoSEQ multiplex PCR; TCRdb keeps only in-frame clonotypes and omits some of them. Counted here are around 110,000 clones, around four fifths occurring once; the ten biggest clones make up 7.9%. Material for sequencing was peripheral blood. These TCRs come from a man between 70 and 80 years old with acute or convalescent COVID-19.

This clone showed up just a few times. V and J are TRBV25-1 and TRBJ1-5; no clear D. Germline V gives CDR1 MGHDK, CDR2 SYGVNS. The CDR3 is 12 residues long. Deletions cut 6 bases from V and 4 bases from J, with 7 bases between. The CDR3 DNA reads TGTGCCAGCAGCGAGGGAAATCAGCCCCAGCATTTT. Translation: CASSEGNQPQHF.

This clone has a handful of counts. This chain links TRBV5-6 with TRBJ1-4; 7 nucleotides match TRBD1. Germline CDR1 SGHDT, CDR2 YYEEEE. This CDR3 contains 11 residues. The trim removed 3 bases at V and 14 bases at J, leaving 4 bases unmatched. The CDR3 sequence is CASSSTGVLFF. As DNA, the CDR3 is TGTGCCAGCAGCTCCACAGGGGTGCTGTTTTTT.

The chain uses TRBV7-2 and TRBJ2-2; 11 nucleotides agree with TRBD2. The V and J ends lost 6 bases and 5 bases, in that order; junction bases with no gene match: 17. This CDR3 contains 19 residues. The germline V gene has CDR1 SGHTA and CDR2 FQGNSA. The CDR3 DNA is TGTGCCAGCAGACGATCAGGACAGGGGACTAGCGGAATAACCGGGGAGCTGTTTTTT. Its translation is CASRRSGQGTSGITGELFF.

The CDR3 loop is CASRDRGREAQHF. DNA for the CDR3: TGTGCCAGCAGGGACAGGGGAAGAGAGGCCCAGCATTTT. V is TRBV6-5 and J is TRBJ1-5, with TRBD1 matching over 9 bases. There are 13 residues in the CDR3. Germline CDR1 and CDR2: MNHEY and SVGAGI. V shed 6 bases, J shed 11 bases, and the junction held 8 bases outside the gene matches.

The chain uses TRBV5-1 and TRBJ1-6, with a tentative D call TRBD1 (6 bases). V dropped 4 bases and J dropped 5 bases, with 10 bases sitting between them. Germline-derived CDR1 and CDR2 are SGHRS and YFSETQ. The CDR3 is 14 residues long. This CDR3 is CASSQGNNNSPLHF. CDR3 coding DNA: TGCGCCAGCAGCCAGGGGAACAATAATTCACCCCTCCACTTT.

The V call is TRBV28, the J call TRBJ2-5; D perhaps matches TRBD1 (5 bases). The CDR3 length is 15 residues. Trimming shortened V by 1 base and J by 2 bases, and 11 bases separated the two germline ends. Germline CDR1 reads MDHEN; CDR2 reads SYDVKM. The CDR3 nucleotides read TGTGCCAGCAGTTTATCGGGCAGGGCGCAAGAGACCCAGTACTTC. This gives the protein CASSLSGRAQETQYF.

This clone was counted once. The chain uses TRBV27 and TRBJ2-3, with D tentatively TRBD1 (5 bases). Germline assignment: CDR1 MNHEY and CDR2 SMNVEV (reference sequence). The CDR3 is 18 amino acids. Trimming cost V 6 bases and J 0 bases, with 22 bases left between them. The CDR3 is CASSTPLRRTLSTDTQYF. In DNA form, the CDR3 reads TGTGCCAGCAGCACTCCTCTAAGAAGGACACTGAGCACAGATACGCAGTATTTT.

This chain links TRBV27 with TRBJ1-1, with D perhaps TRBD1 (5 bases). The V gene's germline CDR1 is MNHEY and CDR2 SMNVEV (reference sequence). This CDR3 region has 14 residues. V lost 2 bases to trimming and J lost 6 bases, with 13 bases between them. The CDR3, as DNA: TGTGCCAGCAGTTTAGGGGGGGATAGGGCTGAAGCTTTCTTT. This gives the protein CASSLGGDRAEAFF.

The rearrangement uses TRBV19 and TRBJ2-3; 7 nucleotides agree with TRBD1. In germline, CDR1 is LNHDA, CDR2 SQIVND (reference sequence). V was clipped by 6 bases and J by 4 bases; unmatched bases: 7. CDR3 length: 14 residues. Here the CDR3 DNA reads TGTGCCAGTAGCGACAGGGTTCGGTCAGATACGCAGTATTTT. It translates to CASSDRVRSDTQYF.

The chain links TRBV19 to TRBJ1-5; 8 bases fit TRBD1. CDR3 length: 14 residues. CDR1 and CDR2 (germline): LNHDA, SQIVND (reference sequence). The trim removed 7 bases at V and 5 bases at J, leaving 7 bases unmatched. CDR3 sequence (DNA): TGTGCCAGTACGGCAGGGGGCTCGTATCAGCCCCAGCATTTT. Its protein product is CASTAGGSYQPQHF.

The CDR3 nucleotides are TGTGCCAGCAGCGCGTTCCCCCAACTGGACAGGGGAATCCCCCCCGACGAGCAGTACTTC. Protein product: CASSAFPQLDRGIPPDEQYF. The chain is built from TRBV7-3 and TRBJ2-7; TRBD1 matches at 9 bases. Germline CDR1 reads SGHTA; CDR2 reads FQGTGA. CDR3 size: 20 residues. V shed 5 bases, J shed 5 bases, and the junction held 25 bases outside the gene matches.

V usage is TRBV29-1 and J usage is TRBJ2-1; TRBD1 agrees at 11 bases. The CDR3 totals 14 residues. The V and J ends lost 6 bases and 5 bases, in that order; junction bases with no gene match: 6. Germline CDR1 reads SQVTM; CDR2 reads ANQGSEA. The CDR3 is CSVEDRGLDNEQFF. The DNA for the CDR3 is TGCAGCGTGGAGGACAGGGGGCTAGACAATGAGCAGTTCTTC.

This clone showed up just once. The V call is TRBV3-1 (or the pseudogene TRBV3-2), the J call TRBJ2-2, with D perhaps TRBD2 (5 bases). Germline V gives CDR1 LGHDT, CDR2 YNNKEL (reference sequence). This CDR3 is 16 amino acids long. Trimming left V 2 bases short and J 4 bases short, with 14 bases between. CDR3 sequence: CASSQPKAAGTGELFF. CDR3 in DNA: TGTGCCAGCAGCCAACCAAAGGCTGCGGGCACCGGGGAGCTGTTTTTT.

There are a few counts of this clone. This sequence joins TRBV5-1 and TRBJ1-2; 9 bases line up with TRBD1. The trim removed 4 bases at V and 6 bases at J, leaving 13 bases unmatched. The CDR3 is 16 residues long. Germline lookup yields CDR1 SGHRS and CDR2 YFSETQ. The CDR3 reads CASSQKLGQGKDGYTF. CDR3 nucleotides: TGCGCCAGCAGCCAGAAACTCGGACAGGGGAAGGATGGCTACACCTTC.

The chain employs TRBV28 and TRBJ1-4; D is possibly TRBD1 (5 bases). The germline V gene encodes CDR1 MDHEN and CDR2 SYDVKM. CDR3 size: 15 residues. Trimming took off 6 bases at V and 7 bases at J, with 18 bases between the two ends. CDR3 amino acids: CASSLLRRGPEKLFF. The CDR3 coding sequence is TGTGCCAGCAGCCTCCTAAGGCGGGGCCCTGAAAAACTGTTTTTT.

The chain couples TRBV6-5 to TRBJ2-7; no firm D call. V was pared by 8 bases and J by 2 bases, with 7 bases between. Germline V lookup: CDR1 MNHEY, CDR2 SVGAGI. CDR3 length: 11 amino acids. Here the CDR3 reads CASERTYEQYF. CDR3 sequence (DNA): TGTGCCAGCGAGAGGACCTACGAGCAGTACTTC.

This clone was seen just once. The chain links TRBV5-1 to TRBJ2-1, with 13 bases lining up with TRBD2. This CDR3 is 14 amino acids long. Per the germline V gene, CDR1 is SGHRS and CDR2 is YFSETQ. The junction had 10 bases not matched to a gene; V was cut back by 3 bases and J by 16 bases. The CDR3 DNA sequence: TGCGCCAGCAGCTCTCCGACTAGCGGGGGGAATTACTTCTTC. Residues: CASSSPTSGGNYFF.

The chain couples TRBV5-1 to TRBJ2-7; TRBD1 agrees at 9 bases. Losses at the gene ends were 2 bases for V and 5 bases for J; bases not matched to a gene: 8. In germline, CDR1 is SGHRS, CDR2 YFSETQ. This CDR3 is built from 15 residues. CDR3 residues: CASSLQGANRDEQYF. The DNA for the CDR3 is TGCGCCAGCAGCTTACAGGGGGCTAATCGGGACGAGCAGTACTTC. Using reference TRBV5-1 and TRBJ2-7 for the parts outside the CDR3, the full variable domain is KAGVTQTPRYLIKTRGQQVTLSCSPISGHRSVSWYQQTPGQGLQFLFEYFSETQRNKGNFPGRFSGRQFSNSRSEMNVSTLELGDSALYLCASSLQGANRDEQYFGPGTRLTVT.

J is TRBJ2-6 and V is TRBV2; D is unresolved. The CDR3 consists of 17 residues. Germline V CDR1 and CDR2: SNHLY, FYNNEI. V was clipped by 6 bases and J by 1 base, with 16 bases between them. CDR3 loop: CASRLRLIASGANVLTF. CDR3 coding DNA: TGTGCCAGCAGATTGCGGCTAATCGCATCTGGGGCCAACGTCCTGACTTTC. The full variable domain, with the rest looked up from reference TRBV2 and TRBJ2-6, is EPEVTQTPSHQVTQMGQEVILRCVPISNHLYFYWYRQILGQKVEFLVSFYNNEISEKSEIFDDQFSVERPDGSNFTLKIRSTKLEDSAMYFCASRLRLIASGANVLTFGAGSRLTVL.

This sequence joins TRBV27 and TRBJ1-5; the D is unclear. V gave up 5 bases and J gave up 4 bases, with 9 bases separating them. Germline values: CDR1 MNHEY, CDR2 SMNVEV (reference sequence). This CDR3 is 13 amino acids long. The CDR3 bases are TGTGCCAGCAGTCGGACGGGAAATCAGCCCCAGCATTTT. The encoded protein is CASSRTGNQPQHF.

V and J are TRBV28 and TRBJ1-5, with D possibly matching TRBD1 (6 bases). Deletions cut 3 bases from V and 6 bases from J, with 15 bases between. This CDR3 contains 15 residues. Looked up from germline, CDR1 is MDHEN and CDR2 is SYDVKM. CDR3 residues: CASSLGGGNGQPQHF. The CDR3 bases are TGTGCCAGCAGTTTGGGCGGGGGCAATGGTCAGCCCCAGCATTTT.

The CDR3, as DNA: TGTGCCAGCAGCTGGGACAGGAGTTATAATTCACCCCTCCACTTT. Amino acid sequence: CASSWDRSYNSPLHF. The chain is built from TRBV5-6 and TRBJ1-6; 8 bases match TRBD1. V was clipped by 3 bases and J by 4 bases; unmatched bases: 3. CDR1 SGHDT and CDR2 YYEEEE come from the germline V gene. This CDR3 region has 15 residues.

The gene calls are TRBV5-1 and TRBJ1-3; TRBD1 aligns across 7 bases. Per the germline V gene, CDR1 is SGHRS and CDR2 is YFSETQ. V lost 4 bases and J lost 4; bases outside the gene matches: 2. CDR3 size: 13 residues. The CDR3 reads CASSPDRGNTIYF. CDR3 nucleotide sequence: TGCGCCAGCAGCCCGGACAGGGGAAACACCATATATTTT.

The rearrangement links TRBV5-1 to TRBJ2-5; 10 nucleotides agree with TRBD2. The CDR3 loop spans 15 amino acids. J gave up 9 bases and V 0 bases, and 8 bases lay outside the gene matches. Germline CDR1 and CDR2: SGHRS and YFSETQ. In DNA, the CDR3 is TGCGCCAGCAGCTTGGAAGCGGGAGGGCCAGGGGCCCAGTACTTC. Translating gives CASSLEAGGPGAQYF.

The chain has TRBV28 and TRBJ2-5; 13 bases are a match to TRBD2. This CDR3 is built from 18 residues. The germline V gene encodes CDR1 MDHEN and CDR2 SYDVKM. The V gene end was trimmed by 3 bases and the J gene end by 4 bases; junction bases not matched to a gene: 11. This CDR3 reads CASSLGGLAGIIGETQYF. For the CDR3, the DNA is TGTGCCAGCAGTTTGGGGGGACTAGCGGGAATTATAGGAGAGACCCAGTACTTC. Full variable domain (rest looked up from reference TRBV28 and TRBJ2-5): DVKVTQSSRYLVKRTGEKVFLECVQDMDHENMFWYRQDPGLGLRLIYFSYDVKMKEKGDIPEGYSVSREKKERFSLILESASTNQTSMYLCASSLGGLAGIIGETQYFGPGTRLLVL.

The chain carries TRBV3-1 (or the pseudogene TRBV3-2) and TRBJ1-1; the D gene is possibly TRBD1 (5 bases). This CDR3 has 13 amino acids. V shed 1 base and J shed 11 bases, with 14 bases lying between them. CDR1 LGHDT and CDR2 YNNKEL come from the germline V gene (reference sequence). The CDR3 is CASSQGDLRQAFF. The CDR3 DNA is TGTGCCAGCAGCCAAGGTGACCTAAGACAGGCTTTCTTT.

This chain joins TRBV5-1 and TRBJ2-3; the D gene is possibly TRBD1 (7 bases). V lost 6 bases and J lost 5, with 13 bases in between. The germline V gene has CDR1 SGHRS and CDR2 YFSETQ. The CDR3 length is 13 residues. CDR3 bases: TGCGCCAGCACCCTTCAGGGGGGAGATACGCAGTATTTT. Translated: CASTLQGGDTQYF. The whole variable domain, filled in from reference TRBV5-1 and TRBJ2-3, reads KAGVTQTPRYLIKTRGQQVTLSCSPISGHRSVSWYQQTPGQGLQFLFEYFSETQRNKGNFPGRFSGRQFSNSRSEMNVSTLELGDSALYLCASTLQGGDTQYFGPGTRLTVL.

The J gene is TRBJ2-1, the V gene TRBV7-9, with D perhaps TRBD2 (6 bases). Looked up from germline, CDR1 is SEHNR and CDR2 is FQNEAQ (reference sequence). Trimming stripped 5 bases from V and 8 bases from J, with 10 bases between. The CDR3 consists of 12 residues. The CDR3 loop is CASSTGVYEQFF. As DNA, the CDR3 is TGTGCCAGCAGCACGGGGGTTTATGAGCAGTTCTTC. Full variable domain (outside the CDR3, taken from reference TRBV7-9 and TRBJ2-1): DTGVSQNPRHKITKRGQNVTFRCDPISEHNRLYWYRQTLGQGPEFLTYFQNEAQLEKSRLLSDRFSAERPKGSFSTLEIQRTEQGDSAMYLCASSTGVYEQFFGPGTRLTVL.

The chain has TRBV6-1 and TRBJ1-2; D unclear. Trimming pared 3 bases from V and 0 bases from J, leaving 5 bases between. The CDR3 has 13 residues. The V gene's germline CDR1 is MNHNS and CDR2 SASEGT. CDR3 sequence reads: CASSEQTNYGYTF. The DNA for the CDR3 is TGTGCCAGCAGTGAGCAGACTAACTATGGCTACACCTTC.

This chain uses TRBV11-1 with TRBJ1-6; 7 nucleotides agree with TRBD1. The CDR3 totals 15 residues. CDR1 is SGHAT and CDR2 is FQDESV in the germline V gene (reference sequence). J gave up 6 bases and V 5 bases, and 7 bases lay outside the gene matches. The CDR3 DNA reads as TGTGCCAGCAGCCTCGGGACAGCAATTAATTCACCCCTCCACTTT. This encodes CASSLGTAINSPLHF.